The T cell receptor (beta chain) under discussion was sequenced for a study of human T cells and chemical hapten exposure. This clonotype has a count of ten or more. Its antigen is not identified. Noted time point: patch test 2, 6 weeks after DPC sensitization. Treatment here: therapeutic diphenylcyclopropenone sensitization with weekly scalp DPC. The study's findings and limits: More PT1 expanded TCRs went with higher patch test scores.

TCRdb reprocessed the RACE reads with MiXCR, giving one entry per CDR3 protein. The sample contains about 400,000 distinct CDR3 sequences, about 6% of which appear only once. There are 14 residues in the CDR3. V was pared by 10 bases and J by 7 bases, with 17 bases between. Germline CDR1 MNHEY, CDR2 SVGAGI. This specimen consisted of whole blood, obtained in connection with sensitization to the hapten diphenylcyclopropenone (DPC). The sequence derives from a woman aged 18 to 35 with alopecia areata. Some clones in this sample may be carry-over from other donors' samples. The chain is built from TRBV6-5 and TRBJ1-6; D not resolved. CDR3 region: CATRGGRRNSPLHF. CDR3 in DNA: TGTGCCACCAGAGGCGGACGGCGGAATTCACCCCTCCACTTT.